This is a list of T cell receptor beta chains from one sample in a study of cytomegalovirus exposure and HLA in healthy donors. TCRdb's copy holds only in-frame clones and misses some; the assay was immunoSEQ multiplex PCR. The sample yields about 160,000 clones, nearly 80% seen once. Sequencing was done on a sample of PBMCs. The receptors were gathered from a woman aged 45-65 years in good health and CMV-seropositive. The CDR3 runs from the conserved cysteine through the conserved F or W. Fields, in order: V gene, D gene, J gene, clone size, CDR3 DNA, CDR3 protein. The D gene is left open where the match is weak. A clone size is listed for some rows: how often the clone was seen (once, few, many), or a class if it is expanded.

>TRBV9|TRBD1|TRBJ2-7|.
TGTGCCAGCAGCGGACAGGGTGGTGGTCGGGAGCAGTACTTC
CASSGQGGGREQYF
>TRBV10-2|TRBD2|TRBJ2-7|.
TGCGCCAGCAGTACTTACAGAGGGCGGGAGGTCGAGCAGTACTTC
CASSTYRGREVEQYF
>TRBV13|TRBD1|TRBJ2-7|.
TGTGCCAGCAGCGGAGTGGGACAGGGGAGCTACGAGCAGTACTTC
CASSGVGQGSYEQYF
>TRBV7-2|.|TRBJ2-7|.
TGTGCCAGCAGCCCCACACGGGGAATTTACGAGCAGTACTTC
CASSPTRGIYEQYF
>TRBV6-6|.|TRBJ2-3|.
TGTGCCAGCCGGTTTGGAGGGAGAGGTGGTGCAGATACGCAGTATTTT
CASRFGGRGGADTQYF
>TRBV28|TRBD1|TRBJ1-5|few
TGTGCCATCAGCAGTTTAAGGGACAGACATTCTGGCAATCAGCCCCAGCATTTT
CAISSLRDRHSGNQPQHF
>TRBV6-5|TRBD1|TRBJ2-3|.
TGTGCCAGCAGTTTCGGCAGGGGGGATACGCAGTATTTT
CASSFGRGDTQYF
>TRBV5-8|.|TRBJ1-2|.
TGTGCCAGCAGCTTGCCAGGGCGATTACTCTATGGCTACACCTTC
CASSLPGRLLYGYTF
>TRBV28|.|TRBJ2-7|.
TGTGCCAGCGAAGCAAGCTCCTACGAGCAGTACTTC
CASEASSYEQYF
>TRBV28|TRBD2|TRBJ2-1|.
TGTGCCAGCAGTTTAAGGGCCGTCGGCGGGGGTCGCAATGAGCAGTTCTTC
CASSLRAVGGGRNEQFF
>TRBV30|.|TRBJ2-2|.
TGTGCCTGGAGACGGGGGAGCCCTGCCGGGGAGCTGTTTTTT
CAWRRGSPAGELFF
>TRBV6-1|.|TRBJ2-7|.
TGTGCCAGCAGTGAAGCGGCCCAGACAATGGGCTACGAGCAGTACTTC
CASSEAAQTMGYEQYF
>TRBV19|.|TRBJ1-5|.
TGTGCCAGTAGCCCTGGGACATATCAGCCCCAGCATTTT
CASSPGTYQPQHF
>TRBV5-1|TRBD2|TRBJ2-1|few
TGCGCCAGCAGCTTGAGATTGGGACTAGCGGGGAGGTACAATGAGCAGTTCTTC
CASSLRLGLAGRYNEQFF
>TRBV6-6|TRBD2|TRBJ2-3|.
TGTGCCAGCAGTTCCCGACAGCGGGGGGGCACAGATACGCAGTATTTT
CASSSRQRGGTDTQYF
>TRBV2|.|TRBJ2-3|.
TGTGCCAGCAGTGTACTCCGCACAGATACGCAGTATTTT
CASSVLRTDTQYF
>TRBV5-5|TRBD2|TRBJ2-1|.
TGTGCCAGCAGTCGGACTAGCGCAAATATAGAGGGGGAGCAGTTCTTC
CASSRTSANIEGEQFF
>TRBV25-1|TRBD1|TRBJ1-4|.
TGTGCCAGCAGTTTGGACAGGGAAAATGAAAAACTGTTTTTT
CASSLDRENEKLFF
>TRBV5-1|.|TRBJ2-7|.
TGCGCCAGCAGCCCTATGATGGCGGGGACCGGTGGCGAGCAGTACTTC
CASSPMMAGTGGEQYF
>TRBV10-2|TRBD2|TRBJ2-2|few
TGCGCCAGCATACCCCAAGGGACTAGCGGGAGGGCCAGGACCGGGGAGCTGTTTTTT
CASIPQGTSGRARTGELFF
>TRBV18|TRBD2|TRBJ2-7|.
TGTGCCAGCTCACGATCGGCGGGGGGAAACTACGAGCAGTACTTC
CASSRSAGGNYEQYF
>TRBV2|TRBD2|TRBJ2-1|.
TGTGCCAGCAGTGGGACTAGCGGGGCAAATGAGCAGTTCTTC
CASSGTSGANEQFF
>TRBV30|.|TRBJ2-7|few
TGTGCCTGGAGTGTGCAGGGCCCTGAGTACTTC
CAWSVQGPEYF
>TRBV5-4|TRBD1|TRBJ2-2|.
TGTGCCAGCAGCGCCGCCGGGACAGGGGTTACCGGGGAGCTGTTTTTT
CASSAAGTGVTGELFF
>TRBV7-8|TRBD2|TRBJ2-7|few
TGTGCCAGCAAGATGACTAGCGGTTCCTACGAGCAGTACTTC
CASKMTSGSYEQYF
>TRBV5-1|.|TRBJ1-4|.
TGCGCCAGCAGCGAGCAAGGGGGGGCAACTAATGAAAAACTGTTTTTT
CASSEQGGATNEKLFF
>TRBV7-8|TRBD1|TRBJ1-2|once
TGTGCCAGCAGCCCTGGGACAGGGAGGAACTACACCTTC
CASSPGTGRNYTF
>TRBV29-1|TRBD1|TRBJ2-3|.
TGCAGCGTTTCCAGGGGGCGGGGAGATACGCAGTATTTT
CSVSRGRGDTQYF
>TRBV4-1|TRBD2|TRBJ2-7|.
TGCGCCAGCAGCCAAGGGACTAGCGGGACAACCTACGAGCAGTACTTC
CASSQGTSGTTYEQYF
>TRBV7-2|.|TRBJ2-1|.
TGTGCCAGCAGCCCAGTTTACAATGAGCAGTTCTTC
CASSPVYNEQFF
>TRBV5-1|.|TRBJ2-5|.
TGCGCCAGCAGCTCCAGGGGAAAGGAAACCCAGTACTTC
CASSSRGKETQYF
>TRBV5-1|TRBD1|TRBJ1-1|.
TGCGCCAGCAGCTTGACAGGGGACACTGAAGCTTTCTTT
CASSLTGDTEAFF
>TRBV5-1|.|TRBJ1-2|.
TGCGCCAGCAGCCGGACCGTATCGGGGGGCTACACCTTC
CASSRTVSGGYTF
>TRBV4-3|.|TRBJ1-4|few
TGCGCCAGCAGCCAGTACGGGGGGGCGTCGGAAAAACTGTTTTTT
CASSQYGGASEKLFF
>TRBV2|TRBD1|TRBJ1-5|.
TGTGCCAGCAGTGAACGGACAGGGGAACTCTGGCCCCAGCATTTT
CASSERTGELWPQHF
>TRBV19|TRBD1|TRBJ1-5|few
TGTGCCAGTAGTATCCGGCAAGGGGGCAGGCTATATAGCAATCAGCCCCAGCATTTT
CASSIRQGGRLYSNQPQHF
>TRBV2|TRBD1|TRBJ1-5|.
TGTGCCAGCAGTCCCCCGGGACAGGGACCAGGGCAGCCCCAGCATTTT
CASSPPGQGPGQPQHF
>TRBV28|.|TRBJ1-5|once
TGTGCCAGCACCATGGGGGGAGCACTTAATCAGCCCCAGCATTTT
CASTMGGALNQPQHF
>TRBV25-1|.|TRBJ2-1|.
TGTGCCAGCAGTGGTTCTTTGGGAGGATATGAGCAGTTCTTC
CASSGSLGGYEQFF
>TRBV7-9|.|TRBJ1-1|.
TGTGCCAGCAGCTTAGGAAGGAGGCGGGGGGGCCGACAGTCTGAAGCTTTCTTT
CASSLGRRRGGRQSEAFF